The sequence of this T cell receptor (beta chain) was determined in a study of blood T cells in healthy people across ages. Through a sample-barcoded 5' primer and a J-beta primer mix, a second PCR was run for roughly 7 to 12 cycles. No fewer than 2.5 million CDR3-containing paired-end reads came from each sample. In TCRdb, the 5' RACE reads were re-called with MiXCR into one record per CDR3 protein. This table holds 600,000 to 1,000,000 distinct CDR3 sequences, 58% found once. The CDR3 has 14 residues. Trimming took 6 bases from V and 5 from J; bases not matched to a gene: 8. CDR1 and CDR2 (germline): DFQATT, SNEGSKA (reference sequence). Overall study results and limits: Across samples, TCR beta diversity tracked strongly with naive T cell percentage. Both naive CD4+ cell counts and diversity were greater in long-lived donors than in aged donors.

With regard to this clonotype: No antigen is known for it.

The sequencing input was blood. The chain has TRBV20-1 and TRBJ2-2; 8 positions match TRBD2. This sequence was found in a man aged 25-40 years in good health. As DNA, the CDR3 is TGCAGTGCCAGTGTCGGGGGGGATACCGGGGAGCTGTTTTTT. This sequence encodes CSASVGGDTGELFF.